These 16 T cell receptor beta chains originate from one sample sequenced in a study of beta chain features in type 1 diabetes. Reverse transcribing all isolated RNA meant expressed TCRB transcripts were sequenced. Sequencing was performed with immunoSEQ multiplex PCR; in TCRdb, only in-frame clones are kept and a portion is missing. The repertoire holds 350,000 to 400,000 clones, with less than 15% as singletons. Sequenced: naive CD4+ T cells from blood. These receptor sequences come from a woman between 18 and 30 years old in good health.

This clone was recorded a few times. This sequence joins TRBV7-2 and TRBJ2-3; no definite D call. The CDR3 consists of 12 residues. The ends were cut back, 5 bases at V and 2 bases at J, with 5 bases in the middle. Germline values: CDR1 SGHTA, CDR2 FQGNSA. The CDR3 DNA sequence: TGTGCCAGCAGCGCCTACACAGATACGCAGTATTTT. Protein sequence: CASSAYTDTQYF.

The gene calls are TRBV20-1 and TRBJ2-1; D not resolved. The CDR3 consists of 11 residues. V lost 5 bases and J 5 bases, leaving 7 bases between the germline ends. In germline, CDR1 is DFQATT, CDR2 SNEGSKA (reference sequence). The CDR3 DNA reads TGCAGTGCTGGCCCCAACAATGAGCAGTTCTTC. Translated, it gives CSAGPNNEQFF.

V usage is TRBV28 and J usage is TRBJ1-2; 8 positions agree with TRBD1. Trimming cost V 3 bases and J 4 bases; bases outside gene matches: 4. The CDR3 is made up of 14 amino acids. The germline V gene encodes CDR1 MDHEN and CDR2 SYDVKM. The DNA of the CDR3 is TGTGCCAGCAGTTTGGACAGGGACATCTATGGCTACACCTTC. Its translation: CASSLDRDIYGYTF.

CDR3 sequence: CASSVGGRSTDTQYF. For the CDR3, the DNA is TGTGCCAGCAGTGTTGGCGGGAGGAGTACAGATACGCAGTATTTT. This sequence joins TRBV6-4 and TRBJ2-3; TRBD2 matches 8 bases. The V and J ends lost 4 bases and 3 bases, in that order; junction bases with no gene match: 6. The CDR3 has 15 amino acids. CDR1 MRHNA and CDR2 SNTAGT come from the germline V gene.

J is TRBJ2-7 and V is TRBV30, with a tentative D call TRBD2 (5 bases). The CDR3 length is 14 residues. V was cut by 0 bases and J by 2 bases, with 11 bases left in between. Per the germline V gene, CDR1 is GTSNPN and CDR2 is SVGIG (reference sequence). Written as DNA, the CDR3 is TGTGCCTGGAGTGTACTAGGTGGGACCTACGAGCAGTACTTC. Its translation is CAWSVLGGTYEQYF.

The gene calls are TRBV5-1 and TRBJ2-6, with 8 bases fitting TRBD1. V lost 4 bases, J lost 4 bases, and 10 bases stayed unmatched. There are 17 residues in the CDR3. CDR1 is SGHRS and CDR2 is YFSETQ in the germline V gene. The CDR3 protein is CASSQLGTGSGANVLTF. The CDR3 coding sequence is TGCGCCAGCAGCCAGTTAGGGACAGGTTCCGGGGCCAACGTCCTGACTTTC.

This clone has a handful of counts. This chain uses TRBV4-2 with TRBJ2-7; 10 positions match TRBD2. J was trimmed by 1 base and V by 0 bases; bases with no gene match: 6. The CDR3 length is 17 residues. Germline V CDR1 and CDR2: LGHNA, YNFKEQ. CDR3 DNA: TGTGCCAGCAGCCAAGAGAGGGGACTAGCGAGATCCTACGAGCAGTACTTC. Amino acids: CASSQERGLARSYEQYF.

This clone was seen a few times. This chain uses TRBV7-9 with TRBJ1-1, with unresolved D. Germline V gene data show CDR1 as SEHNR and CDR2 as FQNEAQ (reference sequence). Trimming took 9 bases from V and 0 from J, leaving 14 bases between them. The CDR3 has 14 residues. The CDR3 is CARAALRVNTEAFF. The DNA of the CDR3 is TGTGCCAGAGCGGCCCTGAGGGTGAACACTGAAGCTTTCTTT.

This chain uses TRBV28 with TRBJ1-5, with 7 positions matching TRBD1. Losses at the gene ends were 8 bases for V and 3 bases for J; bases not matched to a gene: 4. Germline CDR1 reads MDHEN; CDR2 reads SYDVKM. This CDR3 spans 13 amino acids. Here the CDR3 reads CASHGQVNQPQHF. The CDR3, as DNA: TGTGCCAGCCATGGACAGGTCAATCAGCCCCAGCATTTT.

V is TRBV5-1 and J is TRBJ2-7; TRBD2 aligns across 9 bases. CDR1 and CDR2 (germline): SGHRS, YFSETQ. The CDR3 runs 16 residues. J gave up 5 bases and V 0 bases, and 9 bases lay outside the gene matches. CDR3 in DNA: TGCGCCAGCAGCTTGGTACTAGCGGGCGGGACCCACGAGCAGTACTTC. It is translated as CASSLVLAGGTHEQYF. Based on the CDR3 plus reference TRBV5-1 and TRBJ2-7, the full variable domain is KAGVTQTPRYLIKTRGQQVTLSCSPISGHRSVSWYQQTPGQGLQFLFEYFSETQRNKGNFPGRFSGRQFSNSRSEMNVSTLELGDSALYLCASSLVLAGGTHEQYFGPGTRLTVT.

This clone occurred a few times. The chain joins TRBV5-6 to TRBJ2-1, with 16 positions matching TRBD2. This CDR3 is 15 amino acids long. Trimming removed 4 bases from V and 8 bases from J; junction bases left unmatched: 3. CDR1 SGHDT and CDR2 YYEEEE come from the germline V gene. The CDR3 loop is CASSMGLAGGDEQFF. In DNA form, the CDR3 reads TGTGCCAGCAGCATGGGACTAGCGGGAGGGGATGAGCAGTTCTTC.

The chain employs TRBV5-6 and TRBJ2-3; D is uncertain. V shed 5 bases and J shed 3 bases, with 7 bases lying between them. Germline V CDR1 and CDR2: SGHDT, YYEEEE. CDR3 size: 12 residues. The CDR3 DNA follows: TGTGCCAGCAGAGTGAGGACAGATACGCAGTATTTT. Residues: CASRVRTDTQYF.

This clone has more than one count but fewer than ten. The chain joins TRBV19 to TRBJ2-7; 7 bases line up with TRBD1. CDR1 and CDR2 from the germline V gene are LNHDA and SQIVND (reference sequence). Germline trimming cut 4 bases from V and 4 bases from J; bases unmatched to any gene: 7. CDR3 length: 14 amino acids. The CDR3 DNA follows: TGTGCCAGTAGTACAATGACAGGGTCGTACGAGCAGTACTTC. Translation gives CASSTMTGSYEQYF.

The chain is built from TRBV10-3 and TRBJ2-6, with D maybe TRBD1 (6 bases). Trimming cost V 5 bases and J 2 bases, with 19 bases left between them. CDR1 and CDR2 (germline): ENHRY, SYGVKD. The CDR3 totals 18 residues. DNA of the CDR3: TGTGCCATCAGTTGGGGAACAGGGCTCGGACCTGGGGCCAACGTCCTGACTTTC. Protein product: CAISWGTGLGPGANVLTF.

This clone has only a few counts. The chain links TRBV30 to TRBJ2-6; 7 positions agree with TRBD1. The J segment lost 0 bases and the V segment lost 2 bases, leaving 7 bases of the junction unmatched. This CDR3 has 17 amino acids. Germline V gene lookup returns CDR1 GTSNPN and CDR2 SVGIG (reference sequence). CDR3 residues: CAWSNGAGGSGANVLTF. CDR3 nucleotides: TGTGCCTGGAGTAATGGGGCAGGGGGCTCTGGGGCCAACGTCCTGACTTTC.

The rearrangement joins TRBV5-1 to TRBJ2-7; a weak D match, TRBD2 (6 bases). The V gene lost 0 bases and the J gene lost 5 bases, with 15 bases spanning the gap. The V gene's germline CDR1 is SGHRS and CDR2 YFSETQ. The CDR3 extends over 15 amino acids. CDR3 sequence (DNA): TGCGCCAGCAGCTTGGTTGTCGGGAGTATCCACGAGCAGTACTTC. This encodes CASSLVVGSIHEQYF.